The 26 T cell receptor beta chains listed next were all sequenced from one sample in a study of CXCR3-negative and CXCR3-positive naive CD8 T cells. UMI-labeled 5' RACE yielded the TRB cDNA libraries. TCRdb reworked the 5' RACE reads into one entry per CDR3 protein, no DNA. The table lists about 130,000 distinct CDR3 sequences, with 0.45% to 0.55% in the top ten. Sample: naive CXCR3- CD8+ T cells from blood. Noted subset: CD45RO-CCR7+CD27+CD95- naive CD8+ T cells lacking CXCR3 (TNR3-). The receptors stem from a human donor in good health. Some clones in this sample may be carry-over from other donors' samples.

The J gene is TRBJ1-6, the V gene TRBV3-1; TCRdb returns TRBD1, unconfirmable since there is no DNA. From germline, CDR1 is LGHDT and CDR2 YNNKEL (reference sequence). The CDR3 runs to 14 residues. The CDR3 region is CASSLRDSNSPLHF.

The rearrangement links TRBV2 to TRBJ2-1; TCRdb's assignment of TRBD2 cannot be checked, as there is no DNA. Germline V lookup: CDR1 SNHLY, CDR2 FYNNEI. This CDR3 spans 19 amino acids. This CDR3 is CASSEEGWKTGGDVDEQFF. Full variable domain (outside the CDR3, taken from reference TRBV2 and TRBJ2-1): EPEVTQTPSHQVTQMGQEVILRCVPISNHLYFYWYRQILGQKVEFLVSFYNNEISEKSEIFDDQFSVERPDGSNFTLKIRSTKLEDSAMYFCASSEEGWKTGGDVDEQFFGPGTRLTVL.

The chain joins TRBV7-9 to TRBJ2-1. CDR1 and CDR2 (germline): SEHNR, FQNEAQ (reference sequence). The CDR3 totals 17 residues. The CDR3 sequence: CASSLAIALSSYNEQFF.

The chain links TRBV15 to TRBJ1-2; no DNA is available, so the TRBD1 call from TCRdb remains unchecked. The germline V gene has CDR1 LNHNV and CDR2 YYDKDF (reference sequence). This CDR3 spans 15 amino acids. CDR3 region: CATSSDRGANYGYTF.

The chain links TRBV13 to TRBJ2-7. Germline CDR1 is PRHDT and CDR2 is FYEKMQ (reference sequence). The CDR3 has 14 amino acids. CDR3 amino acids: CASSLNDRPYEQYF. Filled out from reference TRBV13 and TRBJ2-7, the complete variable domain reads AAGVIQSPRHLIKEKRETATLKCYPIPRHDTVYWYQQGPGQDPQFLISFYEKMQSDKGSIPDRFSAQQFSDYHSELNMSSLELGDSALYFCASSLNDRPYEQYFGPGTRLTVT.

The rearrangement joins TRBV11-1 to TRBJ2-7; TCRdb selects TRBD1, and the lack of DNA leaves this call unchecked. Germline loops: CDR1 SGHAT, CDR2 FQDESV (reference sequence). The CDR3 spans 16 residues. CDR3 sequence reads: CASSFIGQGYSYEQYF.

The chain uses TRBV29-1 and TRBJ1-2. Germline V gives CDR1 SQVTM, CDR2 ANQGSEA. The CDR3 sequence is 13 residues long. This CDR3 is CSVDVGINYGYTF.

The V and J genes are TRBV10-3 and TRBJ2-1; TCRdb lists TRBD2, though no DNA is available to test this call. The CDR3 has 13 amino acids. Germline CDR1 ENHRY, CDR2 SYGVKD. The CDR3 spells CAISEPSSGAPFF.

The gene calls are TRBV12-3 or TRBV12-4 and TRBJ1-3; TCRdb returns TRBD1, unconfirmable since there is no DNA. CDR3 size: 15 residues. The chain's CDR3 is CASSPDRVSGNTIYF.

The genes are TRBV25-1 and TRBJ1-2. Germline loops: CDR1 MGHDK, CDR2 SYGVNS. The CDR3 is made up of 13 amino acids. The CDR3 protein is CARSSGSYYGYTF.

CDR3 residues: CASSQAAGLAVYEQYF. V usage is TRBV4-1 and J usage is TRBJ2-7; TCRdb selects TRBD2, and the lack of DNA leaves this call unchecked. Per the germline V gene, CDR1 is MGHRA and CDR2 is YSYEKL. The CDR3 has 16 residues.

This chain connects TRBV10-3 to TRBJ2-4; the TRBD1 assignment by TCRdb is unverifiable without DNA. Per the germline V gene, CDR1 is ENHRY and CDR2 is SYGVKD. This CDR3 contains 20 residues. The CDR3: CAISERWGDTLVGAKNIQYF.

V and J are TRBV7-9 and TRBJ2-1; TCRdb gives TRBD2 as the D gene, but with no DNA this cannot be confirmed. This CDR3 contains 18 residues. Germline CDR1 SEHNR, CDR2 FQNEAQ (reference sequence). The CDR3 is CASSRPGTSGKVPAEQFF.

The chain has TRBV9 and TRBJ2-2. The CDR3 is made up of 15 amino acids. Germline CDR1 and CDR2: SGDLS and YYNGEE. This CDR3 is CASSVERINTGELFF.

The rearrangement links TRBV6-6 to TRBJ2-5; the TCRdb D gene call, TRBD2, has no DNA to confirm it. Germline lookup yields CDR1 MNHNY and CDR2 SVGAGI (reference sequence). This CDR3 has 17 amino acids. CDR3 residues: CASSYGAGGGVQETQYF.

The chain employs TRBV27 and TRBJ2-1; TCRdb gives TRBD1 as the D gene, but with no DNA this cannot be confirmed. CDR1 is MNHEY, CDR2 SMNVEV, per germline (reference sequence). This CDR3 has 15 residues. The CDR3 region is CASSLSGQGGNEQFF.

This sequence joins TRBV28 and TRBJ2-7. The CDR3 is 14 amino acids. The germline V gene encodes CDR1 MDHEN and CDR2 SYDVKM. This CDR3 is CASSNLGNSYEQYF. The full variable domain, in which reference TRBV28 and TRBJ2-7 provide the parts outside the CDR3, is DVKVTQSSRYLVKRTGEKVFLECVQDMDHENMFWYRQDPGLGLRLIYFSYDVKMKEKGDIPEGYSVSREKKERFSLILESASTNQTSMYLCASSNLGNSYEQYFGPGTRLTVT.

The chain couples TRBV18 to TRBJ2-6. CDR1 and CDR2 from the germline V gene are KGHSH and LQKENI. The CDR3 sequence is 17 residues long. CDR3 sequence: CASSPPLWPSGANVLTF.

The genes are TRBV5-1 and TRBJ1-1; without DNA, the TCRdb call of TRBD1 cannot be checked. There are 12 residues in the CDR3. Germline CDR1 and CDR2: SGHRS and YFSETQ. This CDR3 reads CASSPPGPEAFF. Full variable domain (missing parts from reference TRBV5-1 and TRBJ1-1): KAGVTQTPRYLIKTRGQQVTLSCSPISGHRSVSWYQQTPGQGLQFLFEYFSETQRNKGNFPGRFSGRQFSNSRSEMNVSTLELGDSALYLCASSPPGPEAFFGQGTRLTVV.

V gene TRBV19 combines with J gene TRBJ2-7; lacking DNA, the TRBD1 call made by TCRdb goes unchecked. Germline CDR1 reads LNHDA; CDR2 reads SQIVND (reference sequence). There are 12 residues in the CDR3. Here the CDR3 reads CAGDSPHYEQYF.

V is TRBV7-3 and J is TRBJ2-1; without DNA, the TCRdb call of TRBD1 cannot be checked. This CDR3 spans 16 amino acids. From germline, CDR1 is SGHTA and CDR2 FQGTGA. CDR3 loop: CASSLSAGTGWYEQFF.

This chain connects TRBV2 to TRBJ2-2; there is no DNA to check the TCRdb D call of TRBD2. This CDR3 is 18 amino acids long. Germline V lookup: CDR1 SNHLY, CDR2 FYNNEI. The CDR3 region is CASSIIPGPPGDTGELFF.

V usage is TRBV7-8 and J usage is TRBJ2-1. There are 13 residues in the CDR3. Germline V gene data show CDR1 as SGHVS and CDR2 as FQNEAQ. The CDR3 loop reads CASSQPRGNEQFF.

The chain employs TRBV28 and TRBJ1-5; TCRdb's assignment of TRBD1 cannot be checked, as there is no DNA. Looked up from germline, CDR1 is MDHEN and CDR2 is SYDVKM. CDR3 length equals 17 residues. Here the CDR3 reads CASSLGDRGFSNQPQHF.

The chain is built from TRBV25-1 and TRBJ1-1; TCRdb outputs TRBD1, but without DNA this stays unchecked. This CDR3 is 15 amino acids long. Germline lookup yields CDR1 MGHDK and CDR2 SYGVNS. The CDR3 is CASRGMLGVNTEAFF. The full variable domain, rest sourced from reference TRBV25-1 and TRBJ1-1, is EADIYQTPRYLVIGTGKKITLECSQTMGHDKMYWYQQDPGMELHLIHYSYGVNSTEKGDLSSESTVSRIRTEHFPLTLESARPSHTSQYLCASRGMLGVNTEAFFGQGTRLTVV.

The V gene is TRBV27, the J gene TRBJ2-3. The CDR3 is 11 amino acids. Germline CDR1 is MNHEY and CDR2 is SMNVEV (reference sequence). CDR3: CASLIGDTQYF.